The rows below give T cell receptor beta chains drawn from one sample of a study of identical twins. TCRdb processed the 5' RACE reads anew with MiXCR; each CDR3 protein has one entry. The profile shows 400,000 to 550,000 distinct CDR3 sequences, about 20% of them singletons. These same data were also listed under a study on T cells expressing NK-cell markers.

Specimen: CD4+ T cells sorted from blood. These receptors all come from a woman under 30 in good health. Each CDR3 is given with its conserved first and last residue. A D gene is named only where the DNA matches it firmly. Clone size appears in some rows only: once, few, many, or a class for an expanded clone.

>TRBV6-2/TRBV6-3|TRBJ1-6|NA|few
CASTPFTQRGSATWNSPLHF
TGTGCCAGCACCCCCTTTACGCAGAGGGGGTCGGCCACTTGGAATTCACCCCTCCACTTT
>TRBV14|TRBJ2-5|TRBD2|NA
CASSQGVAGAGETQYF
TGTGCCAGCAGCCAAGGAGTAGCGGGGGCGGGAGAGACCCAGTACTTC
>TRBV11-2|TRBJ2-5|NA|many
CASSFGGGVIQETQYF
TGTGCCAGCAGCTTCGGAGGGGGCGTCATCCAAGAGACCCAGTACTTC
>TRBV27|TRBJ2-5|TRBD2|NA
CASSLAGEQETQYF
TGTGCCAGCAGTTTGGCGGGAGAGCAAGAGACCCAGTACTTC
>TRBV20-1|TRBJ2-7|TRBD2|NA
CSAGLAGAVAQYF
TGCAGTGCTGGACTAGCGGGAGCGGTCGCGCAGTACTTC
>TRBV20-1|TRBJ1-4|NA|NA
CSASYPPTNEKLFF
TGCAGTGCTAGTTACCCCCCAACTAATGAAAAACTGTTTTTT
>TRBV12-3/TRBV12-4|TRBJ2-1|NA|NA
CASSLRQDPSKQFF
TGTGCCAGCAGTTTACGACAGGACCCCTCTAAGCAGTTCTTC
>TRBV20-1|TRBJ2-7|NA|NA
CSAPPPLERLTYEQYF
TGCAGTGCCCCACCCCCCCTAGAGCGTCTAACCTACGAGCAGTACTTC
>TRBV20-1|TRBJ2-5|NA|NA
CSANVGQETQYF
TGCAGTGCTAACGTGGGACAAGAGACCCAGTACTTC
>TRBV12-3/TRBV12-4|TRBJ1-6|NA|NA
CASSLKAASPLHF
TGTGCCAGCAGTTTAAAGGCAGCTTCACCCCTCCACTTT
>TRBV3-1|TRBJ2-7|NA|NA
CASSQERALGYEQYF
TGTGCCAGCAGCCAAGAGAGGGCCTTAGGCTACGAGCAGTACTTC
>TRBV5-1|TRBJ2-1|NA|many
CASSWTESSYNEQFF
TGCGCCAGCAGCTGGACAGAGAGCTCCTACAATGAGCAGTTCTTC
>TRBV5-1|TRBJ2-1|NA|many
CASSLEGEQFF
TGCGCCAGCAGCTTGGAGGGTGAGCAGTTCTTC
>TRBV20-1|TRBJ1-5|NA|NA
CSSGADQPQHF
TGCAGCTCCGGGGCGGATCAGCCCCAGCATTTT
>TRBV11-2|TRBJ1-1|NA|NA
CASSQFMNTEAFF
TGTGCCAGCAGCCAATTCATGAACACTGAAGCTTTCTTT
>TRBV12-3/TRBV12-4|TRBJ2-3|NA|few
CASTPPATDTQYF
TGTGCCAGCACCCCCCCAGCGACAGATACGCAGTATTTT